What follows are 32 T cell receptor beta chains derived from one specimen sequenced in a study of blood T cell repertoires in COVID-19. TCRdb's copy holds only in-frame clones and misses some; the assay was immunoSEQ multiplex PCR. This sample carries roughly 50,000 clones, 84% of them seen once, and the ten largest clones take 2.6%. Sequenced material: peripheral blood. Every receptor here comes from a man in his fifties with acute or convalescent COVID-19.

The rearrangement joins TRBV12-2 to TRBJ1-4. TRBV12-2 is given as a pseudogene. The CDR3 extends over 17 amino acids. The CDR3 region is CASRSPTEPLEGEKLFF. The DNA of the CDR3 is TGTGCAAGTCGCTCCCCCACCGAGCCCCTAGAGGGTGAAAAACTGTTTTTT.

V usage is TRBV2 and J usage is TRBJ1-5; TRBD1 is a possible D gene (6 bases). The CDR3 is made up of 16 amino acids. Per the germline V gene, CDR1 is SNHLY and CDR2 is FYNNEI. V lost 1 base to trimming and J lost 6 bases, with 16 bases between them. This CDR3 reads CASSEDRAMKGQPQHF. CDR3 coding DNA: TGTGCCAGCAGTGAAGACAGGGCAATGAAGGGTCAGCCCCAGCATTTT. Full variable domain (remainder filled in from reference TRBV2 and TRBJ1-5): EPEVTQTPSHQVTQMGQEVILRCVPISNHLYFYWYRQILGQKVEFLVSFYNNEISEKSEIFDDQFSVERPDGSNFTLKIRSTKLEDSAMYFCASSEDRAMKGQPQHFGDGTRLSIL.

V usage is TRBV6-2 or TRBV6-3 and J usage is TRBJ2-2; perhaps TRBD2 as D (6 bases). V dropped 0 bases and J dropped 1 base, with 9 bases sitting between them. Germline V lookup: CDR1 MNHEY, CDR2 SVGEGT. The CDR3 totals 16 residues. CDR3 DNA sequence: TGTGCCAGCAGTTACTCCTTGCGGGGGAACACCGGGGAGCTGTTTTTT. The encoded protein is CASSYSLRGNTGELFF.

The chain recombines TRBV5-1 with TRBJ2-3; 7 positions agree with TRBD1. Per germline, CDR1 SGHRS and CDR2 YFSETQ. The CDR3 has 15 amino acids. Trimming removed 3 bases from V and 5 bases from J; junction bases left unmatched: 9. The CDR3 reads CASSSSRDSGDTQYF. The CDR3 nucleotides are TGCGCCAGCAGCTCTTCCCGGGACAGCGGAGATACGCAGTATTTT.

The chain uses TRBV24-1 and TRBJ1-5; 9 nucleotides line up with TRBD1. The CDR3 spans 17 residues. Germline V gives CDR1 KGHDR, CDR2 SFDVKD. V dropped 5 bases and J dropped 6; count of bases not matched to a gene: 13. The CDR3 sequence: CATSGLNRGRYGQPQHF. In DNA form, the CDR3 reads TGTGCCACCAGTGGTCTCAACAGGGGGCGTTATGGTCAGCCCCAGCATTTT.

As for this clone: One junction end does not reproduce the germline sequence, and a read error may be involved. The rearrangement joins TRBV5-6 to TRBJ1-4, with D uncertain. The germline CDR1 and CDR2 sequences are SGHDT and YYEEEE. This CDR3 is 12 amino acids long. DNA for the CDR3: TGTGCCAGCAGCTTGAATAACTGGGAGGCAGCTTTT. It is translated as CASSLNNWEAAF.

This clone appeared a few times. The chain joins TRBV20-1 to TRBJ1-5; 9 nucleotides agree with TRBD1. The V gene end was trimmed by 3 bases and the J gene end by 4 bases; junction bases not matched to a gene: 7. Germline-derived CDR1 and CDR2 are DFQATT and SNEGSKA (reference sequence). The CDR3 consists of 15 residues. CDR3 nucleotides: TGCAGTGCTAGTACCGGGACAGGGAGAAATCAGCCCCAGCATTTT. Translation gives CSASTGTGRNQPQHF.

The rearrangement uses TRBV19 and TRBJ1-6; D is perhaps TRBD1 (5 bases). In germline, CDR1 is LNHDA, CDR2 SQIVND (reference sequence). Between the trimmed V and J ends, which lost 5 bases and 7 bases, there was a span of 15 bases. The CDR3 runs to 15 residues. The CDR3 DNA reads TGTGCCAGTAGTCGTTCCAGGGATGGGAATTCACCCCTCCACTTT. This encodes CASSRSRDGNSPLHF.

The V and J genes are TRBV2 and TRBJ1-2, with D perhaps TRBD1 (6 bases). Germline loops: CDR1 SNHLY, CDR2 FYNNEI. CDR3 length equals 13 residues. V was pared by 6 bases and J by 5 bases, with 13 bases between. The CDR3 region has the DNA TGTGCCAGCAGGGTCCAGGGGAAGTATGGCTACACCTTC. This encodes CASRVQGKYGYTF.

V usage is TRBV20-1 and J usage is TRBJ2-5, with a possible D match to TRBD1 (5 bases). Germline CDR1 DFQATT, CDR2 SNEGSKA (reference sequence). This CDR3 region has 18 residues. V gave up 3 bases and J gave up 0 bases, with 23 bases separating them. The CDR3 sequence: CSASRVQGTKDYQETQYF. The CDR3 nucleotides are TGCAGTGCTAGTCGGGTCCAGGGAACTAAAGACTACCAAGAGACCCAGTACTTC.

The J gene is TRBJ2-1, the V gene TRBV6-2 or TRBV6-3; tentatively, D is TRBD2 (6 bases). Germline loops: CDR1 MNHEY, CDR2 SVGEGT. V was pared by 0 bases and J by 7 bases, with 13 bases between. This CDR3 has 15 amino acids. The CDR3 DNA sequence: TGTGCCAGCAGTTACTCGTTAAGGCTAGCGAATGAGCAGTTCTTC. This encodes CASSYSLRLANEQFF.

CDR3 in amino acids: CAIGTGYIEQFF. The CDR3 bases are TGTGCCATCGGAACAGGGTATATCGAGCAGTTCTTC. The rearrangement joins TRBV10-3 to TRBJ2-1; D perhaps matches TRBD1 (6 bases). In germline, CDR1 is ENHRY, CDR2 SYGVKD. Trimming took 8 bases from V and 10 from J, leaving 15 bases between them. The CDR3 extends over 12 amino acids.

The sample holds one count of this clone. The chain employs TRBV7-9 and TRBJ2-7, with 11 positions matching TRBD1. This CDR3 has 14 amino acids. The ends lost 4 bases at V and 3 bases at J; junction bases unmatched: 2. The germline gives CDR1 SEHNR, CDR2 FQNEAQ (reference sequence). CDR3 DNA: TGTGCCAGCAGCTCCGGGACAGGGGGCTACGAGCAGTACTTC. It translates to CASSSGTGGYEQYF.

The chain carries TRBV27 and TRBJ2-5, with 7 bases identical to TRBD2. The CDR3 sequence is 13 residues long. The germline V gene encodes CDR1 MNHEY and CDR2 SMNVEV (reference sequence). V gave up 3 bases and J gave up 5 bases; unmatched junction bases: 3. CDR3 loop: CASSFMGGETQYF. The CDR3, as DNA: TGTGCCAGCAGTTTTATGGGAGGGGAGACCCAGTACTTC.

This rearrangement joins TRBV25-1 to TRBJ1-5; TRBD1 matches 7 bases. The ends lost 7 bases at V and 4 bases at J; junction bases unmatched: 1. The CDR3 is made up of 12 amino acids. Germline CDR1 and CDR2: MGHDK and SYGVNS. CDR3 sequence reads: CASKGQNQPQHF. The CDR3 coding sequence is TGTGCCAGCAAGGGACAGAATCAGCCCCAGCATTTT.

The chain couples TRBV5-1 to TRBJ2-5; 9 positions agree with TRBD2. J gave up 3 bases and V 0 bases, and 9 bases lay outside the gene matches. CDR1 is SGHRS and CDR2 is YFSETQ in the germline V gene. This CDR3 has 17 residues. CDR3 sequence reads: CASSLGLGGGAEETQYF. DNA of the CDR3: TGCGCCAGCAGCTTGGGACTAGGCGGGGGGGCCGAAGAGACCCAGTACTTC.

As DNA, the CDR3 is TGTGCCAGCAGCCAAGATCCTGGGAGGGGTGTCGCAACTAATGAAAAACTGTTTTTT. Protein product: CASSQDPGRGVATNEKLFF. The chain carries TRBV4-2 and TRBJ1-4, with a tentative D call TRBD1 (5 bases). CDR3 length: 19 amino acids. V was pared by 0 bases and J by 0 bases, with 17 bases between. Germline V CDR1 and CDR2: LGHNA, YNFKEQ.

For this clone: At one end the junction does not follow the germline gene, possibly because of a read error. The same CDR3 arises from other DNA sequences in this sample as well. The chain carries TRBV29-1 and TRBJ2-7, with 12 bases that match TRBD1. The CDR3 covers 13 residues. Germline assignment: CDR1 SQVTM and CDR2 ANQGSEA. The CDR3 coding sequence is TGCAGCGTTGAGGGGACAGGGGGCTACGAGCAGTACTTT. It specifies CSVEGTGGYEQYF.

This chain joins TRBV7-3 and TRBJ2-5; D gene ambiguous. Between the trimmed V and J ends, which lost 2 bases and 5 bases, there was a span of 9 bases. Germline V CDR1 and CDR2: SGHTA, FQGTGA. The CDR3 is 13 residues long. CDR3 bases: TGTGCCAGCAGCTTAGAACCCCAGGAGACCCAGTACTTC. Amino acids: CASSLEPQETQYF.

The CDR3 DNA sequence: TGTGCCAGCAGTCTTGACAGGGGCGTCTATGGCTACACCTTC. Its protein product is CASSLDRGVYGYTF. V gene TRBV6-2 or TRBV6-3 combines with J gene TRBJ1-2; the match to TRBD1 covers 8 bases. The trim removed 5 bases at V and 4 bases at J, leaving 6 bases unmatched. The CDR3 totals 14 residues. Germline assignment: CDR1 MNHEY and CDR2 SVGEGT.

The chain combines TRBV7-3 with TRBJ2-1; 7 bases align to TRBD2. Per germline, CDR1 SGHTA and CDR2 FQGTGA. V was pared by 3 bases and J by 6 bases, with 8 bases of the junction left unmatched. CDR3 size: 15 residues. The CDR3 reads CASSLAGASGNEQFF. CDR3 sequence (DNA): TGTGCCAGCAGCTTGGCTGGGGCTAGCGGCAATGAGCAGTTCTTC.

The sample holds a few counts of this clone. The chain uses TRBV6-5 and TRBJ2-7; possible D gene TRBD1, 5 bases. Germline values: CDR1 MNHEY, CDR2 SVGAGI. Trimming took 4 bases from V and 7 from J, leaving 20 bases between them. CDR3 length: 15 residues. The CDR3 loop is CASSLISTGSGEQYF. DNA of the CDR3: TGTGCCAGCAGTTTAATATCGACGGGTTCAGGGGAGCAGTACTTC.

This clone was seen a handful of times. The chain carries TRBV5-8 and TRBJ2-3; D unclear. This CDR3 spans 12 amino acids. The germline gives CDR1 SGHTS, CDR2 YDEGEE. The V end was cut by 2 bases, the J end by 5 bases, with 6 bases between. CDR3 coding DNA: TGTGCCAGCAGCTTTGGAGTAGATACGCAGTATTTT. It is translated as CASSFGVDTQYF.

As DNA, the CDR3 is TGTGCCAGCAGCCAAGACAGACAGGGCTATGGCTACACCTTC. Amino acids: CASSQDRQGYGYTF. V gene TRBV14 combines with J gene TRBJ1-2, with 7 nucleotides matching TRBD1. The CDR3 runs 14 residues. The trim removed 0 bases at V and 4 bases at J, leaving 2 bases unmatched. Germline CDR1 reads SGHDN; CDR2 reads FVKESK.

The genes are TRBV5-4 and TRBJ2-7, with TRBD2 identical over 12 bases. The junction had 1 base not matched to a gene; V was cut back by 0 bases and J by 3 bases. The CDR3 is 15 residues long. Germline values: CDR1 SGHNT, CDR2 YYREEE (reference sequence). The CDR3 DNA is TGTGCCAGCAGCTTGGGGACTAGCGGGATCTACGAGCAGTACTTC. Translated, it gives CASSLGTSGIYEQYF.

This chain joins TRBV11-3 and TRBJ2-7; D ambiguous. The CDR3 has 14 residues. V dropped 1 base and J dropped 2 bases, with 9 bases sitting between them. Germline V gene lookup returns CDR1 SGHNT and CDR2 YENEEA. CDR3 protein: CASSLGDSTYEQYF. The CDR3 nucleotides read TGTGCCAGCAGCTTAGGAGATAGCACCTACGAGCAGTACTTC.

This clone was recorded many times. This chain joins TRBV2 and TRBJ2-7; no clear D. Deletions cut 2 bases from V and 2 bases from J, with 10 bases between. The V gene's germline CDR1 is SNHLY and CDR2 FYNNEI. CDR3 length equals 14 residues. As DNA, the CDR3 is TGTGCCAGCAGTGAACCATTGAGAGCCTACGAGCAGTACTTC. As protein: CASSEPLRAYEQYF.

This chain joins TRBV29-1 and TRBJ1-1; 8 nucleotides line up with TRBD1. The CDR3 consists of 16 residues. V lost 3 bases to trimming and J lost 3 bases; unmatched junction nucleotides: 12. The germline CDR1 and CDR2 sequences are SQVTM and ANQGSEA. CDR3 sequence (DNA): TGCAGCGTTGATGGGGGGCAGGGGGCGCGGGACACTGAAGCTTTCTTT. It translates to CSVDGGQGARDTEAFF.

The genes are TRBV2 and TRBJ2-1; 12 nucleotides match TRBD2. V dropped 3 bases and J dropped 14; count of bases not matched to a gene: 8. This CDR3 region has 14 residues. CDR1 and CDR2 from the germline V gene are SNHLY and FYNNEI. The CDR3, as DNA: TGTGCCAGCAGTGACCCTAGCGGGGGGGATGATGAGTTCTTC. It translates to CASSDPSGGDDEFF. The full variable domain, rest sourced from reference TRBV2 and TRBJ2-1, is EPEVTQTPSHQVTQMGQEVILRCVPISNHLYFYWYRQILGQKVEFLVSFYNNEISEKSEIFDDQFSVERPDGSNFTLKIRSTKLEDSAMYFCASSDPSGGDDEFFGPGTRLTVL.

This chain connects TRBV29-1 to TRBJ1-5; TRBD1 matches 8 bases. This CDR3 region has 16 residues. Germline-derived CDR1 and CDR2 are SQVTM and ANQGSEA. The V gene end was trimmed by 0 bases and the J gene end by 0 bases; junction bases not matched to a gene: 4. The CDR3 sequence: CSVEEGTGVSNQPQHF. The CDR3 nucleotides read TGCAGCGTTGAAGAAGGGACAGGAGTTAGCAATCAGCCCCAGCATTTT.

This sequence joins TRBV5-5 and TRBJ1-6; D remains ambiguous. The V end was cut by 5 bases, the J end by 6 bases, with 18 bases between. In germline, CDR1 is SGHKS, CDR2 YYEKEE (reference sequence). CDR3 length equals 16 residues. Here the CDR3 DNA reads TGTGCCAGCAGTCCTGGGCTCGAAACACCTAATTCACCCCTCCACTTT. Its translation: CASSPGLETPNSPLHF.

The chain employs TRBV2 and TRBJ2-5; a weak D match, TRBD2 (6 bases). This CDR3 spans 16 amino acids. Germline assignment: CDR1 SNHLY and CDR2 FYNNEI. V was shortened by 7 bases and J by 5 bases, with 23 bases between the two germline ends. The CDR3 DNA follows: TGTGCCAGCAACCTAAGGGGTTGGAGGGGCCGGGAGACCCAGTACTTC. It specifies CASNLRGWRGRETQYF. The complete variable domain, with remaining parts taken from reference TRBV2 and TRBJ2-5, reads EPEVTQTPSHQVTQMGQEVILRCVPISNHLYFYWYRQILGQKVEFLVSFYNNEISEKSEIFDDQFSVERPDGSNFTLKIRSTKLEDSAMYFCASNLRGWRGRETQYFGPGTRLLVL.